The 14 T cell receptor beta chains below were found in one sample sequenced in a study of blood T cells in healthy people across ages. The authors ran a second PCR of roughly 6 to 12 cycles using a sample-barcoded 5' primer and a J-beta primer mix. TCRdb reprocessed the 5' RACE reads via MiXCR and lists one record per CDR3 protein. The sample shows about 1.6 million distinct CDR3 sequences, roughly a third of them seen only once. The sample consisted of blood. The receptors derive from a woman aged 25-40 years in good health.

This CDR3 is CASSFRTSGFSYEQYF. The CDR3 DNA sequence: TGTGCCAGCAGTTTTAGAACTAGCGGGTTCTCCTACGAGCAGTACTTC. This sequence joins TRBV6-5 and TRBJ2-7, with 9 bases aligning to TRBD2. Losses at the gene ends were 4 bases for V and 0 bases for J; bases not matched to a gene: 7. Looked up from germline, CDR1 is MNHEY and CDR2 is SVGAGI. CDR3 length: 16 residues.

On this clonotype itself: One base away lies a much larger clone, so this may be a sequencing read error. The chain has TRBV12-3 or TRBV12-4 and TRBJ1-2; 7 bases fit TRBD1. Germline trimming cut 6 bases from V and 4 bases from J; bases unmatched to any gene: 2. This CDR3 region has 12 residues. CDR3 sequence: CASSWDSYGYTF. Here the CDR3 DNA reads TGTGCCAGCAGCTGGGACAGCTATGGCTACACCTTC.

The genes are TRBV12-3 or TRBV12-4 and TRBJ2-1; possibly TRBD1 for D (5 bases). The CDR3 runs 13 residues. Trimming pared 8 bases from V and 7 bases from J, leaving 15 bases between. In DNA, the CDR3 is TGTGCCAGCGCAGGTGATAGGGGAAATGAGCAGTTCTTC. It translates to CASAGDRGNEQFF.

The DNA for the CDR3 is TGTGCCAGCAGCGGGAGAGCAGAATTTGCCACTGAAGCTTTCTTT. The encoded protein is CASSGRAEFATEAFF. The genes are TRBV3-1 and TRBJ1-1; D gene unclear. This CDR3 contains 15 residues. Per germline, CDR1 LGHDT and CDR2 YNNKEL (reference sequence). Trimming removed 5 bases from V and 4 bases from J, with 17 bases in between.

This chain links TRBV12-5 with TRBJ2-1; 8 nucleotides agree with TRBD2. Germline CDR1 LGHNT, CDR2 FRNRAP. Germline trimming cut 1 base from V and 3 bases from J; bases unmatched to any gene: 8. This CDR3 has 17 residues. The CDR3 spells CASGLEGTGGHYNEQFF. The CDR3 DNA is TGTGCTAGTGGTTTGGAGGGTACGGGAGGGCACTACAATGAGCAGTTCTTC.

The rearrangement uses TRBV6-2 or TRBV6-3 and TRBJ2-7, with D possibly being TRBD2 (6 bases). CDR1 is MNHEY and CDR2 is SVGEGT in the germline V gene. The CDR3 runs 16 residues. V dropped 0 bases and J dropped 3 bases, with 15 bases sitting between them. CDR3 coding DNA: TGTGCCAGCAGTTACTCGATCGGGGAGGAAAACTACGAGCAGTACTTC. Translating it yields CASSYSIGEENYEQYF.

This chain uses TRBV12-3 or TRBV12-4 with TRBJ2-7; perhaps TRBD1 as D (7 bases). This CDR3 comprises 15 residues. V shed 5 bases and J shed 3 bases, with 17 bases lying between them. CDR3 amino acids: CASSPRGRGDYEQYF. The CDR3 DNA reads TGTGCCAGCAGTCCCAGGGGCAGGGGGGACTACGAGCAGTACTTC.

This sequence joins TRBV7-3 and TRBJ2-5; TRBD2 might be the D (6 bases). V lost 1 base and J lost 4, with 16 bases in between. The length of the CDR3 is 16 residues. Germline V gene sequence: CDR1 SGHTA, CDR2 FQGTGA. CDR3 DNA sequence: TGTGCCAGCAGCTTAAATGCGGGCGGGGCGGGAGAGACCCAGTACTTC. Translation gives CASSLNAGGAGETQYF.

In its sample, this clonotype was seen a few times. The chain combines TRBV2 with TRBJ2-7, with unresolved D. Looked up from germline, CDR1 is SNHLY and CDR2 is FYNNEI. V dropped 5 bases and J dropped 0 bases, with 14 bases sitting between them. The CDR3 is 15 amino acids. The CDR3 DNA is TGTGCCAGCAGTTCGCAAGGGAAGAGCTCCTACGAGCAGTACTTC. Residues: CASSSQGKSSYEQYF.

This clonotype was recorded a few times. The CDR3 sequence is CASSYGRTGEQYF. The CDR3 DNA reads TGTGCCAGCAGTTACGGCAGGACAGGCGAGCAGTACTTC. The chain recombines TRBV6-6 with TRBJ2-7; 7 nucleotides align to TRBD1. The germline CDR1 and CDR2 sequences are MNHNY and SVGAGI (reference sequence). The CDR3 runs 13 residues. Unmatched junction bases numbered 4, after V lost 2 bases and J lost 6 bases.

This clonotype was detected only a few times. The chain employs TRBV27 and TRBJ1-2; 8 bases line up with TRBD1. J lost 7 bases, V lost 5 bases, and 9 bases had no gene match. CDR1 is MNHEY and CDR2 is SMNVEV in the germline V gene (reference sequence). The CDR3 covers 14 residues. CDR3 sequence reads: CASSPWTGKVGYTF. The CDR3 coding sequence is TGTGCCAGCAGTCCCTGGACAGGGAAGGTTGGCTACACCTTC.

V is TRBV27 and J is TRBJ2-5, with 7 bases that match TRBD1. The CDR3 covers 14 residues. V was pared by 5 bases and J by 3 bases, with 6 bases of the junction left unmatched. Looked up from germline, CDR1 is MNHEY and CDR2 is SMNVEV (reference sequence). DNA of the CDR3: TGTGCCAGCAGTCTCCTGGACAGGAAAGAGACCCAGTACTTC. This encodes CASSLLDRKETQYF.

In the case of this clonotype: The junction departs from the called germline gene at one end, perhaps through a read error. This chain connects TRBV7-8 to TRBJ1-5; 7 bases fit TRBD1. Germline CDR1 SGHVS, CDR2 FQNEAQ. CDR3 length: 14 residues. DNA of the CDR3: TGTGCCGGCAGCTCCAGACAGGGCCATCAGCCCCAGCATTTT. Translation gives CAGSSRQGHQPQHF.

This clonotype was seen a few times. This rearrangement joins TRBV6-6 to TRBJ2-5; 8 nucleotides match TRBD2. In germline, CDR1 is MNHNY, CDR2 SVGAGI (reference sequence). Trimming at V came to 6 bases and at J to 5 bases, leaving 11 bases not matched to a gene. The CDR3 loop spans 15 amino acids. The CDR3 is CASRPRAGEVETQYF. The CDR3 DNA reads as TGTGCCAGCAGACCCCGAGCGGGGGAGGTGGAGACCCAGTACTTC.